The clone carrying this TCR beta chain was counted only a few times. Antigen: not known. This CDR3 is 16 amino acids long. V shed 10 bases, J shed 7 bases, and the junction held 17 bases outside the gene matches. Germline assignment: CDR1 MNHNS and CDR2 SASEGT. TCRdb recomputed calls from the 5' RACE reads with MiXCR, one row per CDR3 protein. There are over 500,000 distinct CDR3 sequences in the sample; around 20% occur only once, and around 0.9% lies in the top ten. The data were taken from a study of identical twins. Points from the study as a whole: A lower insertion count was a feature of abundant cord blood beta clonotypes, with no such feature in memory repertoires.

Separately, the same data were catalogued under a study of T cells expressing NK-cell markers. From that report: TCR beta repertoires came from sorted CD3+CD56+NKG2C+, CD3+CD56+NKG2C- and CD3+CD56-NKG2C+ T cells. Eight donors were sequenced, of whom seven were HCMV-seropositive, while the remaining one was HCMV-seronegative.

The TCR sequence derives from a woman between 18 and 29 years old in good health. V usage is TRBV6-1 and J usage is TRBJ2-1; 9 bases agree with TRBD1. The sequenced material came from CD4+ T cells sorted from blood. The DNA for the CDR3 is TGTGCCACCCATTATGCCGGGACAGGGACTCCTAATGAGCAGTTCTTC. Translated, it gives CATHYAGTGTPNEQFF.